These T cell receptor beta chains were read from a single sample in a study of shared clonotypes between healthy human individuals. Some clones are missing from TCRdb's copy, which holds only in-frame ones; the method was immunoSEQ multiplex PCR. Of under 600,000 clones listed, roughly 98% are singletons. Sequencing used naive CD8+ T cells sorted from blood. These receptors were collected from a man aged 25-45 years in good health. Each CDR3 is given with its conserved first and last residue. Rows may omit the clone size; those that give it use once, few, many or a size class.

size: -; J: TRBJ2-7; V: TRBV14; CDR3: CASSLRAGGTMMNEQYF
size: -; J: TRBJ2-7; V: TRBV27; CDR3: CASSSPRDLYF
size: -; J: TRBJ2-3; V: TRBV18; CDR3: CASSPLGASTDTQYF
size: -; J: TRBJ2-7; V: TRBV7-9; CDR3: CASSLIGAASGNYEQYF
size: many; J: TRBJ2-5; V: TRBV9; CDR3: CASSVGNGLRETQYF
size: -; J: TRBJ2-2; V: TRBV25-1; CDR3: CASSHSSGYSTGELFF
size: -; J: TRBJ1-2; V: TRBV2; CDR3: CASRTGSYNYGYTF
size: -; J: TRBJ2-3; V: TRBV4-1; CDR3: CASSLTPGVTDTQYF
size: -; J: TRBJ2-5; V: TRBV6-6; CDR3: CASSFTSRTILQTQYF
size: -; J: TRBJ2-5; V: TRBV27; CDR3: CASSLSLQETQYF
size: -; J: TRBJ2-2; V: TRBV11-2; CDR3: CASSLGARLSWNTGELFF
size: -; J: TRBJ1-5; V: TRBV27; CDR3: CASSGSGNLNQPQHF
size: -; J: TRBJ2-2; V: TRBV7-9; CDR3: CASSLSAELFF
size: once; J: TRBJ1-1; V: TRBV25-1; CDR3: CASGSNTEAFF
size: -; J: TRBJ2-1; V: TRBV29-1; CDR3: CSVEGAAGVPYNEQFF
size: -; J: TRBJ2-3; V: TRBV27; CDR3: CASSLSRGADTQYF
size: few; J: TRBJ1-2; V: TRBV11-2; CDR3: CASSPMPWDDYGYTF
size: -; J: TRBJ1-2; V: TRBV11-2; CDR3: CASSLDAPAGHRGYTF
size: -; J: TRBJ2-1; V: TRBV6-6; CDR3: CASSNTPFSYNEQFF
size: -; J: TRBJ2-3; V: TRBV7-2; CDR3: CASSLDGRGQDTQYF
size: -; J: TRBJ2-2; V: TRBV15; CDR3: CATSRMGDSGFWTGELFF
size: -; J: TRBJ2-7; V: TRBV28; CDR3: CASSQWTGGNSEYF
size: -; J: TRBJ1-1; V: TRBV7-8; CDR3: CASSQGPTAEAFF
size: -; J: TRBJ2-5; V: TRBV5-1; CDR3: CASSPQGGIETQYF
size: -; J: TRBJ2-3; V: TRBV5-4; CDR3: CASSARGTDTQYF
size: -; J: TRBJ2-7; V: TRBV7-9; CDR3: CASSLGDTYEQYF
size: -; J: TRBJ2-2; V: TRBV5-1; CDR3: CASGYGSALNTGELFF
size: -; J: TRBJ2-7; V: TRBV7-9; CDR3: CASSPPQGYYEQYF
size: once; J: TRBJ2-5; V: TRBV9; CDR3: CASSVAGTGQETQYF
size: once; J: TRBJ2-1; V: TRBV5-5; CDR3: CASSFLAEQFF
size: -; J: TRBJ2-1; V: TRBV10-3; CDR3: CAISSATGVRENNEQFF
size: -; J: TRBJ2-1; V: TRBV27; CDR3: CASSLPGTSGRNHEQFF
size: -; J: TRBJ2-3; V: TRBV7-9; CDR3: CASSLLGDSTDTQYF
size: -; J: TRBJ2-5; V: TRBV18; CDR3: CASSPSGQGDLETQYF
size: -; J: TRBJ2-7; V: TRBV27; CDR3: CASRATERFYEQYF
size: -; J: TRBJ2-7; V: TRBV5-4; CDR3: CASSPGTGAYEQYF
size: -; J: TRBJ2-7; V: TRBV5-5; CDR3: CASSSPAPGGTVGDEQYF
size: -; J: TRBJ2-3; V: TRBV5-1; CDR3: CASSLAGKYTDTQYF
size: -; J: TRBJ2-7; V: TRBV27; CDR3: CASSFQGLAGGGEQYF
size: -; J: TRBJ1-5; V: TRBV6-1; CDR3: CASSEYGRLRQPQHF
size: once; J: TRBJ1-5; V: TRBV6-5; CDR3: CASRSGVRGPQHF
size: -; J: TRBJ2-1; V: TRBV6-6; CDR3: CASSFRARSYNEQFF
size: -; J: TRBJ2-7; V: TRBV7-9; CDR3: CASSLDLAGGSYEQYF
size: -; J: TRBJ2-1; V: TRBV9; CDR3: CASSVAVLGEQFF
size: once; J: TRBJ2-7; V: TRBV5-6; CDR3: CASSSGTKQYEQYF
size: -; J: TRBJ2-7; V: TRBV14; CDR3: CASSQERRTGLELYEQYF
size: -; J: TRBJ1-2; V: TRBV6-5; CDR3: CASSNGQGAFDGYTF
size: -; J: TRBJ1-5; V: TRBV4-1; CDR3: CASSPYYSNQPQHF
size: -; J: TRBJ1-4; V: TRBV13; CDR3: CASSYGTGGVKLFF
size: -; J: TRBJ2-7; V: TRBV29-1; CDR3: CSVAPDSSYEQYF
size: -; J: TRBJ2-4; V: TRBV5-1; CDR3: CASSLGVRDRGTKNIQYF
size: -; J: TRBJ2-7; V: TRBV23-1; CDR3: CASSQGSGGIYEQYF
size: -; J: TRBJ2-3; V: TRBV28; CDR3: CASSYASDITDTQYF